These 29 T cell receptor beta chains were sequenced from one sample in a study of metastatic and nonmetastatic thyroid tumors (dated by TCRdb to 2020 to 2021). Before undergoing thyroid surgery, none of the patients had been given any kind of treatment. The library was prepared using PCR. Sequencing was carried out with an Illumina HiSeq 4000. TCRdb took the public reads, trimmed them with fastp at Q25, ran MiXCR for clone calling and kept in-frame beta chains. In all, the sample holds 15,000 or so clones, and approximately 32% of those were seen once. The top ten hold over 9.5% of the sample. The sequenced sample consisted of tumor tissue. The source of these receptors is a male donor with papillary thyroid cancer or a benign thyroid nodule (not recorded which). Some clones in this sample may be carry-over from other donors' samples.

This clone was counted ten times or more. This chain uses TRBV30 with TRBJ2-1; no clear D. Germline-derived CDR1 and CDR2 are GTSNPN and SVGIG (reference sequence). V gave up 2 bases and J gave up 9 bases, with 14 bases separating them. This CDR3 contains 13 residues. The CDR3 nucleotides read TGTGCCTGGAGTTCTACCCCAGATAGTGAGCAGTTCTTC. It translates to CAWSSTPDSEQFF. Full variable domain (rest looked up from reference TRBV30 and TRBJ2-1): SQTIHQWPATLVQPVGSPLSLECTVEGTSNPNLYWYRQAAGRGLQLLFYSVGIGQISSEVPQNLSASRPQDRQFILSSKKLLLSDSGFYLCAWSSTPDSEQFFGPGTRLTVL.

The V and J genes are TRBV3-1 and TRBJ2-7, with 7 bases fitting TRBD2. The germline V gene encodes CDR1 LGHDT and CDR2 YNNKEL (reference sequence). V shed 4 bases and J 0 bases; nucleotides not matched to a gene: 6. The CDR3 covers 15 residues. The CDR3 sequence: CASSRELAISYEQYF. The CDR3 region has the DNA TGTGCCAGCAGCCGGGAACTAGCGATCTCCTACGAGCAGTACTTC.

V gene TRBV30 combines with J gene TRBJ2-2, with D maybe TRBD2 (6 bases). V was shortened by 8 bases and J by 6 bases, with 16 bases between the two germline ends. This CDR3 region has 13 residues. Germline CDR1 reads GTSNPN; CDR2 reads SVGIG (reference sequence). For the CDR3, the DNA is TGTGCCAGGAATGCGAGGGAGGCCGGGGAGCTGTTTTTT. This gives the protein CARNAREAGELFF.

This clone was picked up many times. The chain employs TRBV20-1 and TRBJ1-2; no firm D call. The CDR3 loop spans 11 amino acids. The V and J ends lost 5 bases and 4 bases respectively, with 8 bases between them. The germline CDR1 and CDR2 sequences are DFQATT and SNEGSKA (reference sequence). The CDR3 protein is CSAFRSYGYTF. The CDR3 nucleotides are TGCAGTGCTTTTCGTAGCTATGGCTACACCTTC.

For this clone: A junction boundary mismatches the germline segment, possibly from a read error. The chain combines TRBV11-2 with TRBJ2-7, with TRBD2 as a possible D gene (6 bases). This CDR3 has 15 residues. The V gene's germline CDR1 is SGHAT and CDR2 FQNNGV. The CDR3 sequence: CAGSLDMGTGYEQYF. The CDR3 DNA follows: TGTGCCGGCAGCTTAGATATGGGGACTGGCTACGAGCAGTACTTC.

The CDR3 DNA reads as TGCAGTGCTAGAGATCCGGTCTCCTACGAGCAGTACTTC. It is translated as CSARDPVSYEQYF. The chain combines TRBV20-1 with TRBJ2-7; no reliable D call. V was trimmed by 0 bases and J by 0 bases, leaving 6 bases between them. This CDR3 is 13 amino acids long. Per the germline V gene, CDR1 is DFQATT and CDR2 is SNEGSKA (reference sequence).

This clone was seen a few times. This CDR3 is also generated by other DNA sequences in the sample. Written as DNA, the CDR3 is TGCGCCAGCAGCCAAGAGGGGACAGCCGGTGGGACCCAGTACTTC. Its protein is CASSQEGTAGGTQYF. This rearrangement joins TRBV4-1 to TRBJ2-5; 7 bases agree with TRBD1. Germline V lookup: CDR1 MGHRA, CDR2 YSYEKL. This CDR3 comprises 15 residues. Trimming at V came to 0 bases and at J to 7 bases, leaving 8 bases not matched to a gene.

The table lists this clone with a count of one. CDR3 sequence (DNA): TGTGCCAGCAGCAGTGGGCGGGAGGGCCGCGAGCAGTACTTC. Amino acids: CASSSGREGREQYF. The J gene is TRBJ2-7, the V gene TRBV4-2; 9 nucleotides agree with TRBD2. The germline gives CDR1 LGHNA, CDR2 YNFKEQ. The CDR3 extends over 14 amino acids. Germline trimming cut 5 bases from V and 6 bases from J; bases unmatched to any gene: 8.

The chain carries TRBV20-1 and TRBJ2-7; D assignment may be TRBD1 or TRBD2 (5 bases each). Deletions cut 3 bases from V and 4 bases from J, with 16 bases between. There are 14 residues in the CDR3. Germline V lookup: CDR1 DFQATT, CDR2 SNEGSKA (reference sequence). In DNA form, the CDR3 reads TGCAGTGCTAGTTGGGACCGAAGCTCGTACGAGCAGTACTTC. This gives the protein CSASWDRSSYEQYF.

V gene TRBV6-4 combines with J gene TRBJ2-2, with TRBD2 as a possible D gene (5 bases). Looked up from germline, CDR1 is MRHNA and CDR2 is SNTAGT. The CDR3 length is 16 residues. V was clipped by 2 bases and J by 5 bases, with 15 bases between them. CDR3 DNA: TGTGCCAGCAGTGACGATGAGGGAGAGGGAACCGGGGAGCTGTTTTTT. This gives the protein CASSDDEGEGTGELFF.

This CDR3 is CASSIGGSNQPQHF. CDR3 DNA sequence: TGTGCCAGTAGTATAGGGGGAAGCAATCAGCCCCAGCATTTT. The rearrangement links TRBV19 to TRBJ1-5; no reliable D call. The CDR3 covers 14 residues. Trimming removed 1 base from V and 1 base from J, with 5 bases in between. The V gene's germline CDR1 is LNHDA and CDR2 SQIVND (reference sequence).

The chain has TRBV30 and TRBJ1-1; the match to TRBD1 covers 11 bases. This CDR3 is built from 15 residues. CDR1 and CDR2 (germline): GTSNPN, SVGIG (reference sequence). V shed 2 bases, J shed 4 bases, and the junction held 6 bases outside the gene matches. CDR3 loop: CAWSMGQGVGTEAFF. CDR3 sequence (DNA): TGTGCCTGGAGTATGGGACAGGGGGTCGGCACTGAAGCTTTCTTT.

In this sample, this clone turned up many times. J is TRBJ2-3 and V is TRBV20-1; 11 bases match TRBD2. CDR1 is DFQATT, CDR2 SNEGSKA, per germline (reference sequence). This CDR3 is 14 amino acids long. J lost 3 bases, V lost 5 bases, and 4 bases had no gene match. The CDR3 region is CSAVLAGATDTQYF. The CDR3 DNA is TGCAGTGCTGTACTAGCGGGAGCAACAGATACGCAGTATTTT.

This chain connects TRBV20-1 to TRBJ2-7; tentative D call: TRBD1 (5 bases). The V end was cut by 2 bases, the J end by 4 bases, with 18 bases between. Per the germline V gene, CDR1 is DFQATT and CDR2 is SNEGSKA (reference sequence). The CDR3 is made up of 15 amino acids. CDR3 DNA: TGCAGTGCTAGACCGCACGTCTACTCAGGGTACGAGCAGTACTTC. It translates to CSARPHVYSGYEQYF.

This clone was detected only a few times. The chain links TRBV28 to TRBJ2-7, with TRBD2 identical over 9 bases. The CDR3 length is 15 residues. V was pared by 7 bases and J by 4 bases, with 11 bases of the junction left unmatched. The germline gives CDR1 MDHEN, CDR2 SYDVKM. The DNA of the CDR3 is TGTGCCAGCACGCCCACACCAGCGGGAGGTTACGAGCAGTACTTC. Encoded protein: CASTPTPAGGYEQYF.

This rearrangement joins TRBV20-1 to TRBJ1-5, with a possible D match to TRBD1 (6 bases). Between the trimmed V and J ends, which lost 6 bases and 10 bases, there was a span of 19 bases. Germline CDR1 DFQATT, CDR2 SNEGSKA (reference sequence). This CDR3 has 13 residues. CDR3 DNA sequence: TGCAGTGCGGTATCAAGGGGGGGCCATCCCCAGCATTTT. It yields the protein CSAVSRGGHPQHF.

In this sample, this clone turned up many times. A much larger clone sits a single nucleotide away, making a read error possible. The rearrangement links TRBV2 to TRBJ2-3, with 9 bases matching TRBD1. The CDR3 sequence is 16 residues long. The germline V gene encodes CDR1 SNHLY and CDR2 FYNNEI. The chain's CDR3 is CASRSPGQGSADMQYF. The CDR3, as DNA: TGTGCCAGCAGGTCTCCGGGACAGGGATCGGCGGATATGCAGTATTTT.

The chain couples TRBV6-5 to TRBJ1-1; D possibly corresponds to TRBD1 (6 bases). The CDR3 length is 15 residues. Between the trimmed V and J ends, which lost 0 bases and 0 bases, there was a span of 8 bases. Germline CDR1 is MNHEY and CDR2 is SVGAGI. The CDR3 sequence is CASSYSGQMNTEAFF. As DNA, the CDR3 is TGTGCCAGCAGTTACTCGGGACAAATGAACACTGAAGCTTTCTTT.

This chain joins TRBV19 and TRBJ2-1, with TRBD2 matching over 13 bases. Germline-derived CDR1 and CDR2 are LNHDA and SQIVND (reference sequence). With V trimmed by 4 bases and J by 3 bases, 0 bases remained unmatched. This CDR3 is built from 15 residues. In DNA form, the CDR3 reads TGTGCCAGTAGTAGACTAGCGGGAGGCTACAATGAGCAGTTCTTC. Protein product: CASSRLAGGYNEQFF.

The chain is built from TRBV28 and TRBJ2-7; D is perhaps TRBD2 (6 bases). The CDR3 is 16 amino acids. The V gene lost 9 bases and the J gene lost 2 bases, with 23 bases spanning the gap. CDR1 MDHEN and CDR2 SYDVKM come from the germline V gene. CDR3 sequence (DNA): TGTGCCAGTAATGCGGGGAATCCGGCCCAGGCCTACGAGCAGTACTTC. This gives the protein CASNAGNPAQAYEQYF.

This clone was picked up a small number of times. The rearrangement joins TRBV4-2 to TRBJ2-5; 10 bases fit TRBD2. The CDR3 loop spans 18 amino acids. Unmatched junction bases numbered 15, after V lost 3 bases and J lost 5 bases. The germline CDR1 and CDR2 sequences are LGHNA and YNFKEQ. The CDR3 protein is CASSHQGRASGRRETQYF. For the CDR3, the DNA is TGTGCCAGCAGCCACCAGGGGCGGGCTAGCGGGAGAAGGGAGACCCAGTACTTC.

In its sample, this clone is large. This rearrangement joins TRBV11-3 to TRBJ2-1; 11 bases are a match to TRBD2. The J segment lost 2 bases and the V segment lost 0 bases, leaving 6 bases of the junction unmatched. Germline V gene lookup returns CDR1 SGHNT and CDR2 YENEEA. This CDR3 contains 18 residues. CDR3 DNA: TGTGCCAGCAGCTTAGAAGGAGGGACTAGCGGAACCTACAATGAGCAGTTCTTC. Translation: CASSLEGGTSGTYNEQFF.

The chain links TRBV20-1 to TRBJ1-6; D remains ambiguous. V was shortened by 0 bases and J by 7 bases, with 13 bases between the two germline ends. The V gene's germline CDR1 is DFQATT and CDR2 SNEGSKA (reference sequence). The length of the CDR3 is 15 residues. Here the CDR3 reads CSARDRGLGNSPLHF. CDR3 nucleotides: TGCAGTGCTAGAGATCGAGGATTGGGGAATTCACCCCTCCACTTT.

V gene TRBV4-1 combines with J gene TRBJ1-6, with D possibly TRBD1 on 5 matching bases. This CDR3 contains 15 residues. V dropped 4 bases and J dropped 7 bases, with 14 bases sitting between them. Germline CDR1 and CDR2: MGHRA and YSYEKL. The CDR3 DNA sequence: TGCGCCAGCAGCCTTTCGCGGGACTTCAATTCACCCCTCCACTTT. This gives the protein CASSLSRDFNSPLHF.

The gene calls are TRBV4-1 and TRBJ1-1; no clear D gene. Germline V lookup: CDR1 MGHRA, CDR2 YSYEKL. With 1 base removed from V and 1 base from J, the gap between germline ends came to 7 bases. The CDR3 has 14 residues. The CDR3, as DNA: TGCGCCAGCAGCCAAGTTGATTGGAACACTGAAGCTTTCTTT. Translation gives CASSQVDWNTEAFF.

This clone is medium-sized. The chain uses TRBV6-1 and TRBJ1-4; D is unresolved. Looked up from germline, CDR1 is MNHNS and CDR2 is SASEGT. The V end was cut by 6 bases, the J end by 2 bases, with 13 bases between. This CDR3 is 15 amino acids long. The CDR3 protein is CASSPRMSTNEKLFF. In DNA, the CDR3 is TGTGCCAGCAGCCCTCGGATGTCGACTAATGAAAAACTGTTTTTT.

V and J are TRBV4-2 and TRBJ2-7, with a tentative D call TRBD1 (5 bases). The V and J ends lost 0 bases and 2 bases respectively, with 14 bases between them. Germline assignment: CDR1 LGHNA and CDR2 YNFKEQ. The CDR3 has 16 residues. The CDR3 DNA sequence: TGTGCCAGCAGCCAAGATTTGGGCGACAGTGCCTACGAGCAGTACTTC. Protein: CASSQDLGDSAYEQYF.

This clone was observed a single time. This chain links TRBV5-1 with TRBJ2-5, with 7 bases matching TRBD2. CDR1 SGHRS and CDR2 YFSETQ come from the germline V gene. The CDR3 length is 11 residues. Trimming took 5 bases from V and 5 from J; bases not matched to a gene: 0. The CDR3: CASRGGETQYF. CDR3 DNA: TGCGCCAGCAGGGGAGGGGAGACCCAGTACTTC.

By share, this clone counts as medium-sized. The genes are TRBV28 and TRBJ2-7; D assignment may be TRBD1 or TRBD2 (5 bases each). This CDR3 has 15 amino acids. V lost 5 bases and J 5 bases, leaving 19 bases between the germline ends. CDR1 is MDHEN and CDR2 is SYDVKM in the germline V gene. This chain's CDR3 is CASSAGRGPAHEQYF. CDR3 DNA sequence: TGTGCCAGCAGTGCTGGTCGGGGCCCCGCCCACGAGCAGTACTTC.